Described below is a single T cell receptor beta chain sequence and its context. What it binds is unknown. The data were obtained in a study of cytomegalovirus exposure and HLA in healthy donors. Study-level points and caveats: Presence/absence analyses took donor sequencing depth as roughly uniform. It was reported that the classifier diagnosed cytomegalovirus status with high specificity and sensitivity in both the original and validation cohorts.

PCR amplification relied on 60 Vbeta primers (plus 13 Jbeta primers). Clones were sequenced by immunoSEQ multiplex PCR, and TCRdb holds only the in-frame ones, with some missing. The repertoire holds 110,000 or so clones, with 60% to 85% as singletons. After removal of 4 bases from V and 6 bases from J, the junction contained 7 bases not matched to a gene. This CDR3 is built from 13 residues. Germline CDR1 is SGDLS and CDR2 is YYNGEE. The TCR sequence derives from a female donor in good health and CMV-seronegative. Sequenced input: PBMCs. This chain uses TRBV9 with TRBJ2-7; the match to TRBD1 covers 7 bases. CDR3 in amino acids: CASSQATGLEQYF. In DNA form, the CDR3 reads TGTGCCAGCAGCCAAGCGACAGGGCTCGAGCAGTACTTC.